This T cell receptor (beta chain) was sequenced during a study of T cell repertoires in ileal Crohn's disease (dated by TCRdb to the late 2010s). Some background on the complete study: The median duration of disease was roughly 7.6 years, and at the time of surgery around 36% of patients were active smokers. Roughly half of the patients were given postoperative therapy, with 15 to 20 on anti-TNF agents and 10 to 12 on thiopurines. Every patient underwent surgery because of a complication, which was stricturing disease in approximately 61% and penetrating disease in about 40%. MI samples consisted of biopsies taken from the proximal margin of the surgical specimen. Roughly 500 nanograms of biopsy DNA per sample were submitted for commercial TCRB immunosequencing. A total of some 150 mucosal samples from 60 or so patients were sequenced, collected from several sites on the surgical specimen and at postoperative endoscopy. Endoscopic postoperative recurrence was defined by a Rutgeerts score above i0. The study ran alongside a multicentre cohort designed to identify predictors of early endoscopic recurrence after ileocolonic resection. A prospective multicentre cohort supplied the 55 to 65 Crohn's disease patients whose TCR repertoires were analysed.

Comments on this clone: Its antigen has not been determined. Base qualities are not at hand, and no much larger clone is one base apart.

The study at large found these results: Sorted CD8 T cells carried more high-frequency clones than CD4 T cells, suggesting mucosal expansions were mainly CD8. Endoscopic recurrence was linked to a higher percentage of high-frequency clones at surgery, and recurrence occurred in every patient whose clonality exceeded 26.8% (18/57). Patients who were active smokers at surgery had a significantly higher proportion of clonal expansions than non-smokers (around 24% vs 18%, p=0.02). Only a subgroup of patients, of unstated size, had mucosal CD4 and CD8 T cells sorted and sequenced.

Preparation of the library involved the immunoSEQ multiplex PCR assay. A two-step, amplification bias-controlled multiplex PCR was used by Adaptive Biotechnology to amplify CDR3 regions from genomic DNA. In the first PCR, primers covered every V and J gene segment, and in the second PCR, barcodes and Illumina adapters were added. CDR3 libraries were sequenced using an Illumina instrument. Under the source paper's analysis protocol: Analysis combined the vendor-provided pipelines with custom analysis of raw data in R/Bioconductor under R version 3.3.0. Clonality, which ranges from 0 to 1, was calculated as the inverse of the normalised Shannon entropy across all productive clones. High-frequency clones were defined as the repertoire share of the top 100 clones, retaining only clones passing a 95% confidence test. Overlap between samples was measured with the Morisita-Horn index, while repertoire diversity was measured with the Simpson index. TCRdb limited this immuneACCESS table to in-frame rearrangements with V and J called. A share of clones is missing; checked studies link under half to unresolved V genes, and the rest is unexplained. The V and J calls and clone size were taken over from that table, and D and trimming were inferred from the DNA. The sample yields 4,500 to 6,500 clones; roughly 78% were counted once. The top ten clones comprise less than 6.5% of the sample.

Sample time point, as interpreted from the label and publication: proximal margin of the surgical specimen (macroscopically non-inflamed). Eligible patients were adults with ileal or ileocolonic Crohn's disease who had an indication for ileocolonic resection. Before DNA extraction, whole ileal mucosal biopsies were kept frozen at -80 degrees C. Genomic DNA was extracted from frozen whole biopsies with a TRizol-based method and quantified on a NanoDrop 2000 spectrophotometer. The receptor was derived from an adult with Crohn's disease. The sample comprised ileal tissue.

Here the CDR3 is given as CASRTAIFTDTQYF. The sequenced DNA is TGTGCCAGCAGGACGGCCATCTTCACAGATACGCAGTATTTT. The V and J segments used are TRBV6-1 and TRBJ2-3; no D segment can be confidently identified. The junction shows trimming of 6 bases on V and 2 bases on J, plus 12 bases between the germline ends. From the germline V gene, CDR1 is MNHNS and CDR2 is SASEGT. The CDR3 contains 14 residues, cysteine and phenylalanine counted. The sequence is cut down to CDR3 DNA, 42 bases in frame from base 1.